This entry describes one T cell receptor beta chain. What it recognizes is unknown. There were no patients who had received any treatment before thyroid surgery. Germline-derived CDR1 and CDR2 are GTSNPN and SVGIG (reference sequence). Trimming took off 3 bases at V and 10 bases at J, with 10 bases between the two ends. This CDR3 contains 11 residues. Per the original data handling: The study's classifier, a distant-metastasis tool for papillary thyroid cancer, was built using CDR3 differences across clinicopathological groups. TCRdb reassembled clones from the PCR reads with MiXCR. These V and J calls derive from TCRdb rather than the authors' analysis. This table has approximately 40,000 clones, over 9.5% appearing once. The data stem from a study of metastatic and nonmetastatic thyroid tumors. Study-wide background: Where malignant and benign thyroid patients were concerned, repertoires were compared across blood and tumor or nodule tissue. Study outcomes and limitations: In blood and tumor, TCR beta diversity was reportedly significantly higher in malignant thyroid tumors than in benign nodules.

The material sequenced was blood. This receptor was obtained from a female donor with papillary thyroid cancer or a benign thyroid nodule (not recorded which). Some clones in this sample may be carry-over from other donors' samples. The chain joins TRBV30 to TRBJ2-1; D gene uncertain. The DNA of the CDR3 is TGTGCCTGGAGCCTCCGCGAAGAGCAGTTCTTC. Encoded protein: CAWSLREEQFF.